These 15 T cell receptor beta chains were all obtained from the same sample, sequenced in a study of T cell responses to AZD1222 COVID-19 vaccine. Measured with immunoSEQ multiplex PCR; TCRdb has only the in-frame clones, and not every one. The top ten clones hold 1.5% to 2% of a sample with some 130,000 clones, more than 90% of them seen once. This sample comprised peripheral blood, obtained on day 0 of AZD1222 vaccination. These receptor sequences come from an adult in good health.

The CDR3 loop reads CASKSDRGAGYTF. The CDR3 DNA sequence: TGTGCCAGCAAGTCGGACAGGGGGGCTGGCTACACCTTC. The J gene is TRBJ1-2, the V gene TRBV25-1; 10 bases map to TRBD1. CDR1 is MGHDK and CDR2 is SYGVNS in the germline V gene. The CDR3 covers 13 residues. After removal of 7 bases from V and 7 bases from J, the junction contained 6 bases not matched to a gene.

The genes are TRBV6-5 and TRBJ1-2; unclear D gene. CDR1 is MNHEY, CDR2 SVGAGI, per germline. Trimming took 6 bases from V and 6 from J, leaving 14 bases between them. The CDR3 sequence is 13 residues long. The CDR3 DNA reads TGTGCCAGCAGGTCGCTCCCGGTGGATGGCTACACCTTC. This translates into CASRSLPVDGYTF.

J is TRBJ1-1 and V is TRBV7-2; TRBD1 might be the D (6 bases). There are 14 residues in the CDR3. Trimming left V 2 bases short and J 4 bases short, with 11 bases between. Germline-derived CDR1 and CDR2 are SGHTA and FQGNSA. CDR3 nucleotides: TGTGCCAGCAGCTTACAGGGGTGGGCCACTGAAGCTTTCTTT. Translated, it gives CASSLQGWATEAFF.

V usage is TRBV11-2 and J usage is TRBJ2-7, with D possibly being TRBD1 (6 bases). Germline V gene lookup returns CDR1 SGHAT and CDR2 FQNNGV. Trimming stripped 5 bases from V and 3 bases from J, with 17 bases between. This CDR3 spans 15 amino acids. Here the CDR3 DNA reads TGTGCCAGCAGCCCAGGGGCCGGGTTTAACTACGAGCAGTACTTC. Translated, it gives CASSPGAGFNYEQYF.

The chain combines TRBV7-2 with TRBJ2-5, with D unresolved. The germline V and J ends were trimmed by 3 bases and 4 bases, with 9 bases remaining between them. The CDR3 extends over 13 amino acids. CDR1 is SGHTA, CDR2 FQGNSA, per germline. CDR3 sequence reads: CASSFLSRETQYF. The CDR3 DNA reads TGTGCCAGCAGCTTTTTGTCTCGAGAGACCCAGTACTTC.

The chain uses TRBV2 and TRBJ2-7; the D gene could be TRBD1 or TRBD2 (5 bases each). The CDR3 sequence is 14 residues long. Germline V lookup: CDR1 SNHLY, CDR2 FYNNEI. Trimming pared 7 bases from V and 1 base from J, leaving 14 bases between. This chain's CDR3 is CASMGVRASYEQYF. The CDR3 DNA sequence: TGTGCCAGCATGGGGGTCAGGGCTTCCTACGAGCAGTACTTC.

The chain has TRBV19 and TRBJ2-3; D not certain. Trimming cost V 5 bases and J 2 bases, with 5 bases left between them. The CDR3 extends over 12 amino acids. Per germline, CDR1 LNHDA and CDR2 SQIVND (reference sequence). The CDR3 nucleotides are TGTGCCAGTAGTGGGGTCACAGATACGCAGTATTTT. Its protein product is CASSGVTDTQYF.

J is TRBJ1-3 and V is TRBV7-9; TRBD1 is a possible D gene (5 bases). Germline CDR1 and CDR2: SEHNR and FQNEAQ (reference sequence). There are 18 residues in the CDR3. Trimming removed 1 base from V and 4 bases from J, with 20 bases in between. The CDR3 DNA follows: TGTGCCAGCAGCTTAGGCCCAAAACTAGGCAGGGACGGAAACACCATATATTTT. Translation gives CASSLGPKLGRDGNTIYF.

V usage is TRBV3-1 (or the pseudogene TRBV3-2) and J usage is TRBJ1-6; perhaps TRBD1 as D (5 bases). This CDR3 region has 16 residues. V was trimmed by 1 base and J by 6 bases, leaving 13 bases between them. Germline lookup yields CDR1 LGHDT and CDR2 YNNKEL (reference sequence). CDR3 region: CASSQGGLIANSPLHF. Written as DNA, the CDR3 is TGTGCCAGCAGCCAAGGGGGACTGATTGCTAATTCACCCCTCCACTTT.

This clone was found once. J is TRBJ1-1 and V is TRBV7-2; D is perhaps TRBD1 (5 bases). CDR3 size: 16 residues. With 5 bases removed from V and 4 bases from J, the gap between germline ends came to 20 bases. CDR1 and CDR2 from the germline V gene are SGHTA and FQGNSA. DNA of the CDR3: TGTGCCAGCAGCCCACACCCCCCCAGGGAGGGCACTGAAGCTTTCTTT. Its translation: CASSPHPPREGTEAFF.

This clone is medium-sized (0.01 to 0.1%) by share. The chain carries TRBV3-1 (or the pseudogene TRBV3-2) and TRBJ1-2, with D perhaps matching TRBD1 (5 bases). The CDR3 contains 15 residues. Germline CDR1 and CDR2: LGHDT and YNNKEL (reference sequence). V lost 11 bases and J lost 3, with 22 bases in between. The CDR3 DNA reads as TGTGCCTGTATGGAGTTACAGGCTGGCGACTATGGCTACACCTTC. Protein sequence: CACMELQAGDYGYTF.

In its sample, this clone was seen a few times. This chain links TRBV3-1 (or the pseudogene TRBV3-2) with TRBJ2-3; possible D gene TRBD2, 7 bases. Germline V gene data show CDR1 as LGHDT and CDR2 as YNNKEL (reference sequence). V lost 2 bases to trimming and J lost 2 bases, with 26 bases between them. This CDR3 contains 20 residues. CDR3 sequence reads: CASSQRQGLTSTSYTDTQYF. DNA of the CDR3: TGTGCCAGCAGCCAACGGCAGGGGCTGACTAGCACTTCGTACACAGATACGCAGTATTTT.

The chain recombines TRBV7-2 with TRBJ2-3; weak D call: TRBD2 (6 bases). CDR3 size: 15 residues. Germline V gene data show CDR1 as SGHTA and CDR2 as FQGNSA. V was clipped by 3 bases and J by 7 bases, with 17 bases between them. In DNA form, the CDR3 reads TGTGCCAGCAGCTTCCGGGACTCAACGGTGTATACGCAGTATTTT. Protein: CASSFRDSTVYTQYF.

This chain joins TRBV12-3 or TRBV12-4 and TRBJ1-1; D may be TRBD1 (5 bases). The CDR3 has 13 amino acids. V was clipped by 1 base and J by 7 bases, with 10 bases between them. CDR3 sequence reads: CASSLGRQSEAFF. CDR3 nucleotides: TGTGCCAGCAGTTTAGGGAGACAGAGTGAAGCTTTCTTT.

J is TRBJ1-1 and V is TRBV5-1; D perhaps matches TRBD1 (6 bases). This CDR3 region has 15 residues. Trimming took off 0 bases at V and 5 bases at J, with 14 bases between the two ends. CDR1 is SGHRS, CDR2 YFSETQ, per germline. CDR3: CASSLVRGAGTEAFF. DNA of the CDR3: TGCGCCAGCAGCTTGGTTCGGGGGGCAGGAACTGAAGCTTTCTTT. The whole variable domain, remainder taken from reference TRBV5-1 and TRBJ1-1, is KAGVTQTPRYLIKTRGQQVTLSCSPISGHRSVSWYQQTPGQGLQFLFEYFSETQRNKGNFPGRFSGRQFSNSRSEMNVSTLELGDSALYLCASSLVRGAGTEAFFGQGTRLTVV.